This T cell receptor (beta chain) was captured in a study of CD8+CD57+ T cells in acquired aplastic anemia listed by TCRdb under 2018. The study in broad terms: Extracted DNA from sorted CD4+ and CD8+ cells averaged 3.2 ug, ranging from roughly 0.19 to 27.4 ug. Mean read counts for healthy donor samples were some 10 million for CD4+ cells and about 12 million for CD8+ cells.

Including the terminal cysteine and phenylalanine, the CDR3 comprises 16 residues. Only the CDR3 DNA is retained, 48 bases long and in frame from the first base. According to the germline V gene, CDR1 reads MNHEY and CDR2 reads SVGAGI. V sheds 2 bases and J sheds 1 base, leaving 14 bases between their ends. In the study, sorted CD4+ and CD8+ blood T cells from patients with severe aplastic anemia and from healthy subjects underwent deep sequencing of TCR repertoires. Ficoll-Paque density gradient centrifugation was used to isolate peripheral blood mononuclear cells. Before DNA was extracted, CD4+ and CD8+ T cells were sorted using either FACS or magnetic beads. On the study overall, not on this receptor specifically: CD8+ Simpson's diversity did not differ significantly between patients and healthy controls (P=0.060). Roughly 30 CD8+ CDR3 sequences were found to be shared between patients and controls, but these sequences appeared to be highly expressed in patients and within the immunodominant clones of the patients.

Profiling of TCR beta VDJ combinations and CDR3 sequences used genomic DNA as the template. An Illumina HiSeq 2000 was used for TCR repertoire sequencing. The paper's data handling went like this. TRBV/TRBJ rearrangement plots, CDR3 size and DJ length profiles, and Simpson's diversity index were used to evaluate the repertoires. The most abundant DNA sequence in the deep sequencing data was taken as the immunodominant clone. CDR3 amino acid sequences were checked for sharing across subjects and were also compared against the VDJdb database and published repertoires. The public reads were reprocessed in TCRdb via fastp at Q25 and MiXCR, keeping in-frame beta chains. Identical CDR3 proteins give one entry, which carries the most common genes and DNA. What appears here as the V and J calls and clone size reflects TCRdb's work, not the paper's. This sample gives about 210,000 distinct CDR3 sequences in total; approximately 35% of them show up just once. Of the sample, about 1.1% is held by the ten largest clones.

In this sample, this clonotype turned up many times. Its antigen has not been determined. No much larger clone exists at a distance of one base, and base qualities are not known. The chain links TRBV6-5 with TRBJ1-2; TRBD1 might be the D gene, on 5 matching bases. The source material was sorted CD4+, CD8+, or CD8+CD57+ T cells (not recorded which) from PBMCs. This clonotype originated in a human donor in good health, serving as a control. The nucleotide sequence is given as TGTGCCAGCAGTTACGACTCGTGGGACGATAACTATGGCTACACCTTC. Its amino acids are CASSYDSWDDNYGYTF.